This T cell receptor (beta chain) was sequenced for a study of T cell repertoires in cytomegalovirus infection. Study background: Both a matching HLA type and CMV infection were indicated by public TCR beta signatures.

MiXCR, run by TCRdb on the reads, gives a single entry per CDR3 protein. The repertoire includes 150,000 or so distinct CDR3 sequences, 23% of them detected once, and 11% sits in the top ten. In this sample, this clonotype turned up many times. Its antigen is still unknown. Germline CDR1 reads MDHEN; CDR2 reads SYDVKM. With 5 bases clipped from V and 4 bases from J, the junction kept 9 bases outside the gene matches. This CDR3 is built from 15 residues. General study findings and limits: Identification of carriers of CMV plus the relevant HLA was performed using cumulative public TCR beta family frequency. Dominant in the ex vivo response were TCR beta clonotypes restricted by HLA-C and specific for CMV.

The clonotype was recovered from a human donor in good health (CMV status not recorded). Some clones in this sample may be carry-over from other donors' samples. The chain links TRBV28 to TRBJ2-7, with TRBD1 matching over 9 bases. Source material: PBMCs. CDR3 residues: CASSGLGQGRYEQYF. The CDR3 bases are TGTGCCAGCAGTGGCCTCGGACAGGGGAGGTACGAGCAGTACTTC.